One and the same sample provided the 7 T cell receptor beta chains below, sequenced in a study of shared clonotypes between healthy human individuals. Using immunoSEQ multiplex PCR, the repertoire was profiled, and TCRdb retains in-frame clones only, with some absent. This table holds approximately 2,000,000 clones, around 93% found once. Source material: naive CD4+ T cells from PBMCs. Subset meaning: CD45RA+ positively selected. The receptors stem from a man aged 18 to 29 in good health. Some clones in this sample may be carry-over from other donors' samples.

This clone appeared a few times. This chain joins TRBV5-1 and TRBJ1-1; D might be TRBD1 (6 bases). V was trimmed by 6 bases and J by 4 bases, leaving 7 bases between them. Germline V gene sequence: CDR1 SGHRS, CDR2 YFSETQ. The CDR3 runs to 11 residues. CDR3 bases: TGCGCCAGCACGGGGGCCACTGAAGCTTTCTTT. It is translated as CASTGATEAFF.

This clone was recorded only once. This chain connects TRBV18 to TRBJ2-3, with D maybe TRBD1 (8 bases). V gave up 5 bases and J gave up 5 bases, with 17 bases separating them. Germline CDR1 KGHSH, CDR2 LQKENI. The CDR3 is made up of 15 amino acids. The chain's CDR3 is CASSSQQGEGDTQYF. The CDR3 DNA follows: TGTGCCAGCTCATCGCAACAGGGGGAGGGAGATACGCAGTATTTT.

The CDR3 protein is CASRIQGGGNQPQHF. The CDR3 DNA reads as TGTGCCAGTAGAATACAGGGGGGCGGCAATCAGCCCCAGCATTTT. The rearrangement links TRBV19 to TRBJ1-5; 8 bases are shared with TRBD1. The V gene end was trimmed by 6 bases and the J gene end by 2 bases; junction bases not matched to a gene: 6. The CDR3 loop spans 15 amino acids. From germline, CDR1 is LNHDA and CDR2 SQIVND (reference sequence).

CDR3 amino acids: CASSPRTGAVNEKLFF. In nucleotides, the CDR3 is TGTGCCAGCTCACCAAGGACCGGGGCCGTTAATGAAAAACTGTTTTTT. The genes are TRBV18 and TRBJ1-4; TRBD1 might be the D (5 bases). V was clipped by 2 bases and J by 4 bases, with 14 bases between them. This CDR3 spans 16 amino acids. Germline values: CDR1 KGHSH, CDR2 LQKENI.

The rearrangement joins TRBV28 to TRBJ1-5; 8 nucleotides match TRBD1. V shed 1 base and J 3 bases; nucleotides not matched to a gene: 8. Germline V CDR1 and CDR2: MDHEN, SYDVKM. The CDR3 length is 17 residues. Here the CDR3 reads CASSLLGRGHLNQPQHF. The CDR3 DNA reads as TGTGCCAGCAGTTTATTGGGCAGGGGGCATCTCAATCAGCCCCAGCATTTT. Combining the CDR3 with reference TRBV28 and TRBJ1-5 gives the whole variable domain DVKVTQSSRYLVKRTGEKVFLECVQDMDHENMFWYRQDPGLGLRLIYFSYDVKMKEKGDIPEGYSVSREKKERFSLILESASTNQTSMYLCASSLLGRGHLNQPQHFGDGTRLSIL.

The chain is built from TRBV13 and TRBJ1-2; 10 bases are shared with TRBD1. The junction had 17 bases not matched to a gene; V was cut back by 5 bases and J by 8 bases. The germline CDR1 and CDR2 sequences are PRHDT and FYEKMQ (reference sequence). This CDR3 is 17 amino acids long. The CDR3 DNA sequence: TGTGCCAGCAGCCCAAGCACAAGGGACAGGGGTTATTACGGCTACACCTTC. This sequence encodes CASSPSTRDRGYYGYTF.

This chain joins TRBV7-2 and TRBJ1-2, with 8 positions matching TRBD1. Losses at the gene ends were 2 bases for V and 4 bases for J; bases not matched to a gene: 12. Germline CDR1 SGHTA, CDR2 FQGNSA. The CDR3 sequence is 17 residues long. The CDR3 spells CASSLRDRGVLSYGYTF. CDR3 DNA: TGTGCCAGCAGCTTACGAGACAGGGGAGTACTATCCTATGGCTACACCTTC.